Listed here is a single T cell receptor beta chain. This sample was included in a study of beta chain features in type 1 diabetes. Trimming left V 3 bases short and J 8 bases short, with 15 bases between. CDR1 and CDR2 from the germline V gene are SGHTA and FQGTGA. This CDR3 has 14 residues. As every portion of the isolated RNA was reverse transcribed, the sequencing read expressed TCRB transcripts. Here immunoSEQ multiplex PCR was the method, and the copy in TCRdb shows in-frame clones only, minus some. This sample has 160,000 or so clones, with around 10% found just once. The chain carries TRBV7-3 and TRBJ2-3; D perhaps matches TRBD2 (6 bases). This sequence was found in a man aged 18 to 29 in good health. Source material: central memory CD4+ T cells from blood. The DNA of the CDR3 is TGTGCCAGCAGCTTGGGACTCACCCCCAGTACGCAGTATTTT. This translates into CASSLGLTPSTQYF.